This is a list of T cell receptor beta chains from one sample in a study of vaccination and CD4 T cells after COVID-19. TCRdb called the PCR reads again in MiXCR, with one record for every CDR3 protein. The sample has some 7,100 distinct CDR3 sequences; around 73% are singletons. The antigens of these receptors remain unknown. Material for sequencing was CD4+ T cells from blood, cultured in vitro. Receptor source: a human donor who had recovered from COVID-19. The conserved cysteine and the conserved F or W are not part of the CDR3 here. D genes are given only for firm matches.

V gene: TRBV6-1; CDR3 length: 14; D gene: .; J gene: TRBJ1-5; CDR3 protein: ASSNRPSFSNQPQH
V gene: TRBV6-1; CDR3 length: 11; D gene: TRBD1; J gene: TRBJ1-2; CDR3 protein: ASSPPTDRGFV
V gene: TRBV6-1; CDR3 length: 8; D gene: TRBD1; J gene: TRBJ1-1; CDR3 protein: ASGDRGAF
V gene: TRBV6-1; CDR3 length: 12; D gene: .; J gene: TRBJ2-7; CDR3 protein: ASRDTGPMYEQY
V gene: TRBV7-8; CDR3 length: 10; D gene: .; J gene: TRBJ2-3; CDR3 protein: ASSLGRDTQY
V gene: TRBV20-1; CDR3 length: 14; D gene: TRBD2; J gene: TRBJ2-7; CDR3 protein: SARDWELAGGHEQY
V gene: TRBV4-3; CDR3 length: 13; D gene: .; J gene: TRBJ2-6; CDR3 protein: ASSRLGSGANVLT
V gene: TRBV30; CDR3 length: 7; D gene: .; J gene: TRBJ2-5; CDR3 protein: AGGETQY
V gene: TRBV19; CDR3 length: 13; D gene: TRBD1; J gene: TRBJ1-1; CDR3 protein: ASSLYPGGDTEAF
V gene: TRBV28; CDR3 length: 13; D gene: .; J gene: TRBJ1-1; CDR3 protein: ASSFPKKFNTEAF
V gene: TRBV7-8; CDR3 length: 13; D gene: .; J gene: TRBJ1-5; CDR3 protein: ASSLQAHSNQPQH
V gene: TRBV4-2; CDR3 length: 14; D gene: TRBD2; J gene: TRBJ2-2; CDR3 protein: ASSRASGRRTGELF
V gene: TRBV6-5; CDR3 length: 12; D gene: .; J gene: TRBJ1-6; CDR3 protein: ASSYRQSNSPLH
V gene: TRBV7-2; CDR3 length: 13; D gene: TRBD1; J gene: TRBJ2-2; CDR3 protein: ASRVPGGGTGELF
V gene: TRBV20-1; CDR3 length: 12; D gene: TRBD1; J gene: TRBJ1-5; CDR3 protein: SARPPRGMQPQH
V gene: TRBV19; CDR3 length: 14; D gene: .; J gene: TRBJ1-5; CDR3 protein: ASRINRVRSNQPQH
V gene: TRBV18; CDR3 length: 13; D gene: TRBD1; J gene: TRBJ2-7; CDR3 protein: ASSPQAGGAGEQY
V gene: TRBV20-1; CDR3 length: 9; D gene: .; J gene: TRBJ1-1; CDR3 protein: SAFENTEAF
V gene: TRBV28; CDR3 length: 13; D gene: .; J gene: TRBJ2-4; CDR3 protein: ASRGQLLAKNIQY
V gene: TRBV20-1; CDR3 length: 10; D gene: .; J gene: TRBJ1-2; CDR3 protein: SASPLFHGYT
V gene: TRBV20-1; CDR3 length: 12; D gene: TRBD2; J gene: TRBJ2-2; CDR3 protein: SAQGLSNTGELF
V gene: TRBV20-1; CDR3 length: 14; D gene: TRBD1; J gene: TRBJ1-5; CDR3 protein: SARRSDRGEYQPQH
V gene: TRBV7-2; CDR3 length: 14; D gene: .; J gene: TRBJ2-7; CDR3 protein: ASKVGSGTASYEQY
V gene: TRBV7-2; CDR3 length: 13; D gene: TRBD1; J gene: TRBJ1-2; CDR3 protein: ASSFAARQGGGYT
V gene: TRBV6-5; CDR3 length: 12; D gene: .; J gene: TRBJ1-2; CDR3 protein: ASSFQRGGYGYT
V gene: TRBV18; CDR3 length: 14; D gene: TRBD1; J gene: TRBJ1-1; CDR3 protein: ASSSTGVLAMAEAF
V gene: TRBV27; CDR3 length: 12; D gene: .; J gene: TRBJ1-2; CDR3 protein: ASSPQTSGYGYT
V gene: TRBV7-2; CDR3 length: 12; D gene: TRBD1; J gene: TRBJ1-6; CDR3 protein: ASSAGQGFSPLH
V gene: TRBV6-2/TRBV6-3; CDR3 length: 12; D gene: .; J gene: TRBJ1-5; CDR3 protein: ASTKDGLNQPQH
V gene: TRBV20-1; CDR3 length: 10; D gene: TRBD1; J gene: TRBJ1-2; CDR3 protein: SATQGNYGYT
V gene: TRBV5-6; CDR3 length: 13; D gene: TRBD1; J gene: TRBJ2-7; CDR3 protein: ASRKQGALPYEQY
V gene: TRBV24-1; CDR3 length: 10; D gene: .; J gene: TRBJ2-5; CDR3 protein: ATGGPQETQY
V gene: TRBV24-1; CDR3 length: 10; D gene: .; J gene: TRBJ1-1; CDR3 protein: ATSDRGLEAF
V gene: TRBV12-3/TRBV12-4; CDR3 length: 9; D gene: .; J gene: TRBJ2-1; CDR3 protein: ASRSRDEQF
V gene: TRBV7-6; CDR3 length: 16; D gene: .; J gene: TRBJ1-5; CDR3 protein: ASSLEQGGGPAVQPQH
V gene: TRBV5-4; CDR3 length: 16; D gene: TRBD2; J gene: TRBJ2-5; CDR3 protein: ASSFWLAGVRIGKTQY
V gene: TRBV7-8; CDR3 length: 14; D gene: .; J gene: TRBJ1-1; CDR3 protein: ASSSYRASSNTEAF
V gene: TRBV7-8; CDR3 length: 13; D gene: .; J gene: TRBJ2-5; CDR3 protein: ASSLVVGYQETQY
V gene: TRBV12-2; CDR3 length: 16; D gene: .; J gene: TRBJ2-5; CDR3 protein: ASRLAGGRREEQETQY
V gene: TRBV19; CDR3 length: 12; D gene: TRBD1; J gene: TRBJ2-7; CDR3 protein: ASSARTGIYEQY
V gene: TRBV7-6; CDR3 length: 11; D gene: .; J gene: TRBJ1-5; CDR3 protein: ASSLIGDQPQH
V gene: TRBV18; CDR3 length: 13; D gene: TRBD2; J gene: TRBJ2-4; CDR3 protein: ASSHRETGGNIQY